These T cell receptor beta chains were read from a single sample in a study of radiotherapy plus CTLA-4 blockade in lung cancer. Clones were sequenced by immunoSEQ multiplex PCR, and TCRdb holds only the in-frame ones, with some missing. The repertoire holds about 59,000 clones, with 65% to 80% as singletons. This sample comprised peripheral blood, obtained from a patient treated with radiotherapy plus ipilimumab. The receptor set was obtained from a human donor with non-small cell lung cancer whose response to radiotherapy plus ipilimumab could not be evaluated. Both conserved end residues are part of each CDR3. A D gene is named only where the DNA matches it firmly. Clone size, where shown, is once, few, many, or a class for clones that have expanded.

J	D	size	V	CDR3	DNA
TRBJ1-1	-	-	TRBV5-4	CASSPMPAMNTEAFF	TGTGCCAGCAGCCCCATGCCCGCTATGAACACTGAAGCTTTCTTT
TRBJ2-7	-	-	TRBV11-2	CASSLGRRGVSEQYF	TGTGCCAGCAGCTTAGGGCGGAGGGGAGTTTCCGAGCAGTACTTC
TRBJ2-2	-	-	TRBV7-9	CASRRDTRTGELFF	TGTGCCAGCAGACGGGACACAAGGACCGGGGAGCTGTTTTTT
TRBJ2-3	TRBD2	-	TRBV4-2	CASSRTSGDSDTQYF	TGTGCCAGCAGTCGGACTAGCGGGGATTCGGATACGCAGTATTTT
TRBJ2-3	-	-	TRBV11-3	CASSLGGGGTDTQYF	TGTGCCAGCAGCCTTGGCGGGGGCGGCACAGATACGCAGTATTTT
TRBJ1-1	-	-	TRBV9	CASSLTPNTEAFF	TGTGCCAGCAGTCTGACACCTAACACTGAAGCTTTCTTT
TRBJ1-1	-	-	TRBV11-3	CASSLLADTEAFF	TGTGCCAGCAGCTTACTCGCAGACACTGAAGCTTTCTTT
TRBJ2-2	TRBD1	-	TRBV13	CASSAWDSNTGELFF	TGTGCCAGCAGCGCCTGGGACAGTAACACCGGGGAGCTGTTTTTT
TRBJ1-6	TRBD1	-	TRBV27	CASSGTGGGGGSPLHF	TGTGCCAGCAGCGGGACAGGGGGCGGGGGGGGTTCACCCCTCCACTTT
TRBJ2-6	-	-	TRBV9	CASSPLDFSGANVLTF	TGTGCCAGCAGCCCACTCGACTTCTCTGGGGCCAACGTCCTGACTTTC
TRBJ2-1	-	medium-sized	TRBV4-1	CASSQDYLNEQFF	TGCGCCAGCAGCCAAGATTATCTGAATGAGCAGTTCTTC
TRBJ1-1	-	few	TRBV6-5	CASSSWRSNTEAFF	TGTGCCAGCAGTAGCTGGAGGTCCAACACTGAAGCTTTCTTT
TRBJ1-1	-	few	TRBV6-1	CASSEGAPRRAFF	TGTGCCAGCAGTGAAGGGGCCCCCAGACGGGCTTTCTTT
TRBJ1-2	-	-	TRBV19	CASSMSRGARDYGYTF	TGTGCCAGTAGTATGTCACGGGGGGCGCGGGACTATGGCTACACCTTC
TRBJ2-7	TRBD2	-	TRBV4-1	CASSQDELATGIGYEQYF	TGCGCCAGCAGCCAAGATGAACTAGCGACGGGAATTGGCTACGAGCAGTACTTC
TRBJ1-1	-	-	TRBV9	CASSTTMNTEAFF	TGTGCCAGCAGCACAACAATGAACACTGAAGCTTTCTTT
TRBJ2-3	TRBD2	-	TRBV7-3	CASSYSSGGADTQYF	TGTGCCAGCAGCTACTCTAGCGGGGGGGCCGATACGCAGTATTTT
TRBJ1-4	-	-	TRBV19	CASSIRQVGEKLFF	TGTGCCAGTAGTATTAGGCAAGTCGGGGAAAAACTGTTTTTT
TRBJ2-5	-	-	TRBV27	CASSPDMTRETQYF	TGTGCCAGCAGTCCTGACATGACCCGAGAGACCCAGTACTTC
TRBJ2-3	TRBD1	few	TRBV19	CASSTRTGRDTQYF	TGTGCCAGTAGTACCAGGACAGGTCGCGATACGCAGTATTTT
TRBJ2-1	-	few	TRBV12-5	CASGLVMAGVHNEQFF	TGTGCTAGTGGTTTGGTAATGGCAGGGGTCCACAATGAGCAGTTCTTC
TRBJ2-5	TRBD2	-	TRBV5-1	CASSPDAAGGLETQYF	TGCGCCAGCAGCCCTGACGCGGCGGGGGGCCTGGAGACCCAGTACTTC
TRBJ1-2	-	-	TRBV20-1	CSARVAYGYTF	TGCAGTGCTAGAGTGGCCTATGGCTACACCTTC
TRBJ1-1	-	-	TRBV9	CASSVEGQNTEAFF	TGTGCCAGCAGCGTAGAGGGACAGAACACTGAAGCTTTCTTT
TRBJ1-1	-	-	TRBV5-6	CASSLGTGHWNTEAFF	TGTGCCAGCAGCTTGGGGACGGGACATTGGAACACTGAAGCTTTCTTT
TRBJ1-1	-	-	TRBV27	CASSPRGSGLIVNTEAFF	TGTGCCAGCAGTCCCCGGGGATCCGGCTTGATTGTGAACACTGAAGCTTTCTTT
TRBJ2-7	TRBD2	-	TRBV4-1	CASSQDLEREGPEQYF	TGTGCCAGCAGCCAAGATCTTGAACGGGAGGGCCCCGAGCAGTACTTC
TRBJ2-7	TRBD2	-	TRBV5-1	CASNSLAGVWDEQYF	TGCGCCAGCAACTCCCTAGCGGGAGTCTGGGACGAGCAGTACTTC
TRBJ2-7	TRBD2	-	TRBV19	CASRPRGTSGGYEQYF	TGTGCCAGTAGGCCCAGAGGGACTAGCGGGGGTTACGAGCAGTACTTC
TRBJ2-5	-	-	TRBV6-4	CATPLVGETQYF	TGTGCCACCCCCTTGGTCGGAGAGACCCAGTACTTC
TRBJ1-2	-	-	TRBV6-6	CARNPILYGYTF	TGTGCCAGAAACCCTATCCTCTATGGCTACACCTTC
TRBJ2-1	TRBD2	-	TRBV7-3	CASSLGTSAYNEQFF	TGTGCCAGCAGCTTAGGGACTAGCGCCTACAATGAGCAGTTCTTC
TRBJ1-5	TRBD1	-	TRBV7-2	CASSLTGGASNQPQHF	TGTGCCAGCAGCCTTACAGGGGGCGCAAGCAATCAGCCCCAGCATTTT
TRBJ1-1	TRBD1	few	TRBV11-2	CASSLHPGTGNTEAFF	TGTGCCAGCAGCTTACACCCCGGGACAGGGAACACTGAAGCTTTCTTT
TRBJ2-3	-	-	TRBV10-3	CAISEPLASTDTQYF	TGTGCCATCAGTGAGCCCCTAGCCAGCACAGATACGCAGTATTTT
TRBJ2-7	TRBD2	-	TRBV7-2	CASSPRGDPYYEQYF	TGTGCCAGCAGCCCCCGGGGGGACCCCTACTACGAGCAGTACTTC
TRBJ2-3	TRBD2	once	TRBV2	CAAGGAGGTQYF	TGTGCCGCGGGGGGGGCGGGGGGAACGCAGTATTTT
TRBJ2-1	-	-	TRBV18	CASSPGSSSYNEQFF	TGTGCCAGCTCACCAGGGAGCAGCTCCTACAATGAGCAGTTCTTC
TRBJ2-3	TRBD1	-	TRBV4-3	CASSQWDSGTDTQYF	TGCGCCAGCAGCCAGTGGGACAGCGGCACAGATACGCAGTATTTT
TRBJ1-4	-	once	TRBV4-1	CASSHPRAGERPNEKLFF	TGCGCCAGCAGCCATCCTAGGGCAGGGGAGCGGCCTAATGAAAAACTGTTTTTT
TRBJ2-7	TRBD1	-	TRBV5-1	CASSPSGTGFYEQYF	TGCGCCAGCAGCCCCTCCGGGACAGGGTTCTACGAGCAGTACTTC
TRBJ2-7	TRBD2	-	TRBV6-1	CASGLVYEQYF	TGTGCCAGCGGACTAGTTTACGAGCAGTACTTC
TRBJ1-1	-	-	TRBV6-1	CASSALAGGWGGTEAFF	TGTGCCAGCAGTGCTTTGGCGGGTGGGTGGGGAGGCACTGAAGCTTTCTTT
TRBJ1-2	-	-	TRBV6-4	CASSDSFGHRGNYGYTF	TGTGCCAGCAGTGACTCCTTTGGGCACCGGGGGAACTATGGCTACACCTTC